A selection of T cell receptor beta chains follows, all from one sample in a study of human T cells and chemical hapten exposure. TCRdb reprocessed the RACE reads with MiXCR, giving one entry per CDR3 protein. The sample contains some 79,000 distinct CDR3 sequences, roughly 7.2% of which appear only once. The specimen was whole blood, collected in connection with sensitization to the hapten diphenylcyclopropenone (DPC). These receptors were taken from a woman in her 30s with alopecia areata. Some clones in this sample may be carry-over from other donors' samples. CDR3s include the opening cysteine and the closing phenylalanine or tryptophan. The D gene is left open where the match is weak. Only part of the rows carry a size: once, few, many, or a class if the clone is expanded.

v_call	d_call	j_call	clone_size	cdr3_length	cdr3_nt	cdr3_aa
TRBV19	NA	TRBJ2-6	few	15	TGTGCCAGTAGTATAGCCGAAACGGGGGCCAACGTCCTGACTTTC	CASSIAETGANVLTF
TRBV29-1	NA	TRBJ1-2	NA	11	TGCAGCGGACGGGAAGGCTATGGCTACACCTTC	CSGREGYGYTF
TRBV6-5	NA	TRBJ1-1	few	16	TGTGCCAGCAGCGTTTCACTGGGGACCTTGGGCACTGAAGCTTTCTTT	CASSVSLGTLGTEAFF
TRBV5-6	TRBD2	TRBJ2-7	many	14	TGTGCCAGCAGCGACGCGGGGGTGTCCTACGAGCAGTACTTC	CASSDAGVSYEQYF
TRBV5-4	NA	TRBJ2-7	few	15	TGTGCCAGCAGCTTGGTCCCCACAGTTGCCTACGAGCAGTACTTC	CASSLVPTVAYEQYF
TRBV14	NA	TRBJ1-2	NA	13	TGTGCCAGCAGCCAATGGATTCAGGCTGGCTACACCTTC	CASSQWIQAGYTF
TRBV30	NA	TRBJ1-1	few	13	TGTGCCTGGAAAGGGAGGAGTGACACTGAAGCTTTCTTT	CAWKGRSDTEAFF
TRBV29-1	NA	TRBJ2-3	many	13	TGCAGCGTTTTGGGGGTCTTCACAGATACGCAGTATTTT	CSVLGVFTDTQYF
TRBV6-8	TRBD1	TRBJ2-1	many	17	TGTGCCAGCAGTTACAGTCGGGCTATACAGGGGTCCCATGAGCAGTTCTTC	CASSYSRAIQGSHEQFF
TRBV3-1	TRBD1	TRBJ1-2	few	14	TGTGCCAGCAGCCCACAGGGGGCCCGCTATGGCTACACCTTC	CASSPQGARYGYTF
TRBV5-1	TRBD1	TRBJ2-2	many	16	TGCGCCAGCAGCTTCCAGGGGACAGTTAACACCGGGGAGCTGTTTTTT	CASSFQGTVNTGELFF
TRBV5-1	TRBD1	TRBJ1-2	NA	16	TGCGCCAGCAGCTTGGATCGGGACAGAAGTAACTATGGCTACACCTTC	CASSLDRDRSNYGYTF
TRBV5-1	NA	TRBJ1-2	few	13	TGCGCCAGCAGCTTCCAGAGCAACTATGGCTACACCTTC	CASSFQSNYGYTF
TRBV7-3	TRBD1	TRBJ1-1	NA	12	TGTGCCAGCAGCTTACAGGGGGGGAAAGCTTTCTTT	CASSLQGGKAFF
TRBV29-1	NA	TRBJ1-2	many	14	TGCAGCGCACTTGACAGGACTACCTTCTATGGCTACACCTTC	CSALDRTTFYGYTF
TRBV7-2	NA	TRBJ1-2	many	15	TGTGCCAGCAGCTTAGTGGCGGGGCCGAACTATGGCTACACCTTC	CASSLVAGPNYGYTF
TRBV5-1	NA	TRBJ2-7	NA	14	TGCGCCAGCAGCTTTAGTGGGTGCGACCACGAGCAGTACTTC	CASSFSGCDHEQYF
TRBV7-9	NA	TRBJ1-4	many	17	TGTGCCAGCTTGATGGCAGGCTTGACCCCAACTAATGAAAAACTGTTTTTT	CASLMAGLTPTNEKLFF
TRBV2	NA	TRBJ1-1	few	10	TGTGCCAGCAAAGGCCCTGAAGCTTTCTTT	CASKGPEAFF
TRBV29-1	NA	TRBJ2-5	NA	11	TGCAGCGCGGGGTGTAAAGAGACCCAGTACTTC	CSAGCKETQYF
TRBV10-3	NA	TRBJ1-1	NA	17	TGTGCCATCAGTGAGTCAGAACAAGGGACGGGGAACACTGAAGCTTTCTTT	CAISESEQGTGNTEAFF
TRBV10-2	NA	TRBJ1-1	many	15	TGCGCCAGCAGGAGAGGGAGGGCGGAGAACACTGAAGCTTTCTTT	CASRRGRAENTEAFF
TRBV4-2	NA	TRBJ1-1	NA	14	TGTGCCAGCAGCCAAGACCAATTGGGGGCTGAAGCTTTCTTT	CASSQDQLGAEAFF
TRBV18	TRBD1	TRBJ2-6	few	18	TGTGCCAGCTCACCACGACAGGGGCGAAAAGGTGGGGCCAACGTCCTGACTTTC	CASSPRQGRKGGANVLTF
TRBV12-3/TRBV12-4	NA	TRBJ2-1	many	15	TGTGCCAGCAGAAATATAGCGGTCTCCTACAATGAGCAGTTCTTC	CASRNIAVSYNEQFF
TRBV3-1	TRBD1	TRBJ2-7	many	14	TGTGCCAGCAGCCAAACCGGGACAGGTGGCGAGCAGTACTTC	CASSQTGTGGEQYF
TRBV3-1	NA	TRBJ1-1	many	15	TGTGCCAGCAGCCAAGGGAACGGACCGAACACTGAAGCTTTCTTT	CASSQGNGPNTEAFF
TRBV4-2	NA	TRBJ1-1	many	16	TGTGCCAGCAGCCAAGACGCGGATACGATGAACACTGAAGCTTTCTTT	CASSQDADTMNTEAFF
TRBV28	NA	TRBJ1-5	few	19	TGTGCCAGCAGTTTGCCTCTTGCCCGGGCATTGGATAGCAATCAGCCCCAGCATTTT	CASSLPLARALDSNQPQHF
TRBV20-1	NA	TRBJ1-3	many	12	TGCAGTGCTAGAAGCGATGGAAACACCATATATTTT	CSARSDGNTIYF
TRBV10-3	NA	TRBJ2-7	many	12	TGTGCCATCAGCGGCGCTGAGGAGACAAGGTACTTC	CAISGAEETRYF
TRBV12-3/TRBV12-4	TRBD1	TRBJ2-2	few	17	TGTGCCAGCAGCCTAAGCGGACAGGGGGCGGACACCGGGGAGCTGTTTTTT	CASSLSGQGADTGELFF
TRBV3-1	NA	TRBJ1-1	few	16	TGTGCCAGCAGCCAAGTATCCGGGGGCCGGTACACTGAAGCTTTCTTT	CASSQVSGGRYTEAFF
TRBV7-9	TRBD1	TRBJ1-1	few	15	TGTGCCAGCAGCTTAGATACAGGGGGTGTCACTGAAGCTTTCTTT	CASSLDTGGVTEAFF
TRBV14	TRBD2	TRBJ2-1	few	16	TGTGCCAGCAGCCAAGGACTAGCGGGGTTCTACAATGAGCAGTTCTTC	CASSQGLAGFYNEQFF
TRBV12-5	TRBD1	TRBJ2-7	many	13	TGTGCTAGTGGTTGGGGGACAGTAACCGAGCAGTACTTC	CASGWGTVTEQYF
TRBV2	NA	TRBJ2-1	NA	13	TGTGCCAGCAGATTTAGCTCCTACAATGAGCAGTTCTTC	CASRFSSYNEQFF
TRBV5-6	NA	TRBJ2-3	many	16	TGTGCCAGCAGCTTGGTGGAGTTCGAGAACACAGATACGCAGTATTTT	CASSLVEFENTDTQYF
TRBV5-4	TRBD1	TRBJ1-1	many	13	TGTGCCAGCAGCTATGACAGGGGGGCAGAAGCTTTCTTT	CASSYDRGAEAFF
TRBV29-1	TRBD1	TRBJ1-2	few	14	TGCAGCGTTCTATTCCGGGACAGGGGGCCTGGCTACACCTTC	CSVLFRDRGPGYTF
TRBV20-1	NA	TRBJ1-6	many	14	TGCAGTGCTCCGGGATATCAGGAAAATTCACCCCTCCACTTT	CSAPGYQENSPLHF
TRBV11-2	NA	TRBJ1-1	many	13	TGTGCCAGCAGCTTCGAGGGAAGGACTGAAGCTTTCTTT	CASSFEGRTEAFF
TRBV20-1	NA	TRBJ1-2	NA	11	TGCAGTGCTAGCCGTAACTATGGCTACACCTTC	CSASRNYGYTF
TRBV27	NA	TRBJ1-1	many	14	TGTGCCAGCAGTTTAGGCGGGGGCGTCGGTCGGGCTTTCTTT	CASSLGGGVGRAFF
TRBV7-9	NA	TRBJ1-5	few	14	TGTGCCAGCAGCGCCGACGGGGGCAATCAGCCCCAGCATTTT	CASSADGGNQPQHF
TRBV30	TRBD1	TRBJ1-1	many	12	TGTGCCTGGAAAACCGACAGGGGAGAAGCTTTCTTT	CAWKTDRGEAFF
TRBV20-1	NA	TRBJ2-1	many	17	TGCAGTGCTAGAGATTGGAGTGACGTTCGGTGCTACAATGAGCAGTTCTTC	CSARDWSDVRCYNEQFF
TRBV20-1	NA	TRBJ2-5	once	13	TGCAGTGCCACGGACCGTTTGGAGGAGACCCAGTACTTC	CSATDRLEETQYF
TRBV3-1	NA	TRBJ2-1	NA	14	TGTGCCAGCAGCCACAGTGGTGCCTACAATGAGCAGTTCTTC	CASSHSGAYNEQFF
TRBV7-9	NA	TRBJ2-5	NA	16	TGTGCCACCCCACATCTCGGGGGGCGCGAATTTGAGACCCAGTACTTC	CATPHLGGREFETQYF
TRBV19	TRBD1	TRBJ2-2	few	16	TGTGCCAGTACCAGGGACAGTGGGATGAACACCGGGGAGCTGTTTTTT	CASTRDSGMNTGELFF
TRBV20-1	NA	TRBJ1-5	many	14	TGCAGTGCCCAGGAGCAGCTTAGCAATCAGCCCCAGCATTTT	CSAQEQLSNQPQHF
TRBV12-3/TRBV12-4	TRBD1	TRBJ1-4	many	15	TGTGCCAGCAGACCCGACAGGGGAAGCGGTGAAAAACTGTTTTTT	CASRPDRGSGEKLFF
TRBV25-1	NA	TRBJ2-5	many	10	TGTGCCAGCAGTGGGGGGACCCAGTACTTC	CASSGGTQYF
TRBV27	NA	TRBJ2-7	many	12	TGTGCCAGCGGTACGGGAGACTACGAGCAGTACTTC	CASGTGDYEQYF
TRBV5-1	NA	TRBJ1-1	many	16	TGCGCCAGCAGCAAAACGACAGGAAGCTCGAACACTGAAGCTTTCTTT	CASSKTTGSSNTEAFF